This note documents a single TCR beta chain sequence. V shed 4 bases and J 5 bases; nucleotides not matched to a gene: 7. This CDR3 has 16 residues. Germline V gene data show CDR1 as MDHEN and CDR2 as SYDVKM. The data originate from a study of blood T cells in healthy people across ages. Primed by a sample-barcoded 5' primer and a J-beta primer mix, a second PCR proceeded for roughly 6 to 12 cycles. Each cDNA molecule was tagged by a template-switch adaptor that had 12 random nucleotides. Each CDR3 protein gets one entry after TCRdb re-called the 5' RACE reads with MiXCR. The sample holds more than 700,000 distinct CDR3 sequences, around half seen once.

The sequence came from a man of 80 years or more in good health. The sample consisted of blood. V usage is TRBV28 and J usage is TRBJ2-3, with TRBD2 matching 12 bases. The CDR3 nucleotides are TGTGCCAGCAGTTCGCCGACTAGCGGGAGTGAAGATACGCAGTATTTT. Protein sequence: CASSSPTSGSEDTQYF. Together with reference TRBV28 and TRBJ2-3, the CDR3 gives the full variable domain: DVKVTQSSRYLVKRTGEKVFLECVQDMDHENMFWYRQDPGLGLRLIYFSYDVKMKEKGDIPEGYSVSREKKERFSLILESASTNQTSMYLCASSSPTSGSEDTQYFGPGTRLTVL.